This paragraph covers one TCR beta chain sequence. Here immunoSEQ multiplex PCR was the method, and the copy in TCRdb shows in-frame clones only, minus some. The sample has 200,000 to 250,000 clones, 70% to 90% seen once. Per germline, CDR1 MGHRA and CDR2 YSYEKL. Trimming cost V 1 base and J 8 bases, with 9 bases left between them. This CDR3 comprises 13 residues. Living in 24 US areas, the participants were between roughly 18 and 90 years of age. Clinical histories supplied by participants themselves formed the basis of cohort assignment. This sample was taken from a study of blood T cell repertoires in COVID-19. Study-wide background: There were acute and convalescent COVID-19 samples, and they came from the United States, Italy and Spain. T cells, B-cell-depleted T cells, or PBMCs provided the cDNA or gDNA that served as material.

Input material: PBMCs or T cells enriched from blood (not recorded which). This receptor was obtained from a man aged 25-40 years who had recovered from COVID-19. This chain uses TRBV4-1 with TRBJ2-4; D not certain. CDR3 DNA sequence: TGCGCCAGCAGCCAAGTACCTGAGGACATTCAGTACTTC. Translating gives CASSQVPEDIQYF.